This T cell receptor (beta chain) was identified in a study of T cell repertoires in cytomegalovirus infection. Turning to the study itself: Public TCR beta signature analysis indicated the presence of both CMV infection and matching HLA type. The study's findings and limits: Cumulated frequencies of public TCR beta families served to identify carriers of CMV plus the relevant HLA. The ex vivo response showed dominance by HLA-C-restricted CMV-specific TCR beta clonotypes.

This clonotype has ten or more counts. Its antigen is still unknown. V was clipped by 3 bases and J by 13 bases, with 10 bases between them. Germline CDR1 MGHRA, CDR2 YSYEKL. The CDR3 runs to 11 residues. Each CDR3 protein gets one entry after TCRdb re-called the reads with MiXCR. The sample has hundreds of thousands of distinct CDR3 sequences, 25% to 40% seen once. This TCR was sampled from a human donor in good health (CMV status not recorded). Some clones in this sample may be carry-over from other donors' samples. Sequences were derived from cultured CD8+ T cells from PBMCs, sampled from culture after CMV antigen stimulation. V usage is TRBV4-1 and J usage is TRBJ2-1; no reliable D call. This CDR3 is CASSHGSDQFF. The DNA of the CDR3 is TGCGCCAGCAGCCATGGTTCCGACCAGTTCTTC.